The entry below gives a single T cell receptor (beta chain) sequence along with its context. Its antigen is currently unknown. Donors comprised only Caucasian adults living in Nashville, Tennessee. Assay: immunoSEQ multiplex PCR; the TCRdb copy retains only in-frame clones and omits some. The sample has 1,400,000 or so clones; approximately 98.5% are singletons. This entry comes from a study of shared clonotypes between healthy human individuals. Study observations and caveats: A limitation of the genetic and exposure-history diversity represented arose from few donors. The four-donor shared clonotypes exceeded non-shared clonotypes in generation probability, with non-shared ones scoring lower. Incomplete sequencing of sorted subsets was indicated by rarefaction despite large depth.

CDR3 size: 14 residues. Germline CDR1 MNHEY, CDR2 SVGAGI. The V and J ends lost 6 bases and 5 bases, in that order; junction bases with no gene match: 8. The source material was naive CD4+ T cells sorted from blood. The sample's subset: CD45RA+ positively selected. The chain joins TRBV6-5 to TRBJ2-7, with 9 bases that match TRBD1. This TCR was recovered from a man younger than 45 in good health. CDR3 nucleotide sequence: TGTGCCAGCAGAAAACAGGGGGCGGTCGACGAGCAGTACTTC. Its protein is CASRKQGAVDEQYF.